This entry features one T cell receptor (beta chain) sequence. As yet, its antigen is unknown. Time point indicated: newly diagnosed GD, antithyroid drugs for less than 3 months. From RNA extracted from PBMCs, the TCR library was made. The TCR beta library used iRepertoire HTBI primers with Arm-PCR amplification of CDR3. TCRdb redid the calling of the multiplex PCR reads with MiXCR, one entry per CDR3 protein. The table records hundreds of thousands of distinct CDR3 sequences, about a sixth of them present only once. The data derive from a study of regulatory T cells in long-lasting Graves disease. Study-wide findings and caveats: TCR diversity was lower in persistent than newly diagnosed Graves' disease.

V lost 2 bases and J lost 2, with 8 bases in between. The CDR3 is made up of 14 amino acids. Germline V gene lookup returns CDR1 SGHTA and CDR2 FQGTGA. These records were also assigned to another study, of T cells in Graves' hyperthyroidism and ophthalmopathy.

The specimen was peripheral blood mononuclear cells (PBMCs), collected at new diagnosis, from a patient treated with antithyroid drugs. The sequence came from a man in his forties with Graves disease. V usage is TRBV7-3 and J usage is TRBJ2-3; unclear D gene. The CDR3 is CASSLDVFTDTQYF. CDR3 DNA sequence: TGTGCCAGCAGCTTAGACGTTTTCACAGATACGCAGTATTTT.